This record looks at one T cell receptor (beta chain) sequence and its context. Its antigen is currently unknown. A much larger clone differs by one base, so this may be a read error. The sample is drawn from a study of T cells in Graves' hyperthyroidism and ophthalmopathy. There were TCR beta CDR3 regions amplified from RNA transcripts. HTBI primers drove first-round RT-PCR of the TCR CDR3. TCRdb reanalysed the multiplex PCR reads using MiXCR and keeps one entry per CDR3 protein. This table holds about 840,000 distinct CDR3 sequences, 35% to 45% found once. Study outcomes and limitations: In validation, the model predicted ophthalmopathy. These predictions came a median about 6.5 months before onset.

Patients aged 18 to 65 had newly diagnosed hyperthyroidism lasting under 2 months. Diagnosis relied on clinical symptoms, serum thyroxine and TRAb, thyroid ultrasound and orbital computed tomography. Germline-derived CDR1 and CDR2 are SQVTM and ANQGSEA. CDR3 length: 14 residues. This clonotype was sampled from a young man with Graves' hyperthyroidism. The chain couples TRBV29-1 to TRBJ2-5; 10 bases line up with TRBD2. The sequencing sample was made of blood. The CDR3 spells CGVERLAGMETQYF. In nucleotides, the CDR3 is TGCGGCGTTGAGAGACTAGCGGGTATGGAGACCCAGTACTTC.